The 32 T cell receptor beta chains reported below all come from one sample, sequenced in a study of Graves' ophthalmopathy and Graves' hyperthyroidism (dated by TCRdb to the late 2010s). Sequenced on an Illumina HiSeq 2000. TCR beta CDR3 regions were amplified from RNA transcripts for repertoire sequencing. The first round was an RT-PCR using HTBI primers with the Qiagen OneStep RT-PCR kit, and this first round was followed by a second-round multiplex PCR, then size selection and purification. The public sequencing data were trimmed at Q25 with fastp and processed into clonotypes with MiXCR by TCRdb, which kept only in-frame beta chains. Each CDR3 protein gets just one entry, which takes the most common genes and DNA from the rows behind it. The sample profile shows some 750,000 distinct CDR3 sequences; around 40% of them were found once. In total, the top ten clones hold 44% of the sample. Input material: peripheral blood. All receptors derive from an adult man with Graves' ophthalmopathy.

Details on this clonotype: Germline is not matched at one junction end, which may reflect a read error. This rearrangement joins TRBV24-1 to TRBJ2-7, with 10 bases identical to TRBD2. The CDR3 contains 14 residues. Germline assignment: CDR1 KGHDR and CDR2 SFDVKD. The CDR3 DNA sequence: TGTGCCAGCAGTGGGGCTAGCGGGAGCCACGAGCAGTACTTC. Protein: CASSGASGSHEQYF.

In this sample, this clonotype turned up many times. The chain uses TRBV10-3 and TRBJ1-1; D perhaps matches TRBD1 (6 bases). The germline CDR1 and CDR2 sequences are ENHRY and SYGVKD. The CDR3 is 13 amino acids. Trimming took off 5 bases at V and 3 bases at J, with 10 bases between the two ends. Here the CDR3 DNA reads TGTGCCATCAGTTCAGGGGTCGACACTGAAGCTTTCTTT. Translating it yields CAISSGVDTEAFF.

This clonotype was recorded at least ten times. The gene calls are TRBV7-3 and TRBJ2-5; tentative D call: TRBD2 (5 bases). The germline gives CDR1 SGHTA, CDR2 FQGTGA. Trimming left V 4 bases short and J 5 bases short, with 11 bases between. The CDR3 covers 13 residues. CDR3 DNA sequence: TGTGCCAGCAGCTATGAGGGATCCGAGACCCAGTACTTC. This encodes CASSYEGSETQYF. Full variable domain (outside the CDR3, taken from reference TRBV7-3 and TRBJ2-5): GAGVSQTPSNKVTEKGKYVELRCDPISGHTALYWYRQSLGQGPEFLIYFQGTGAADDSGLPNDRFFAVRPEGSVSTLKIQRTERGDSAVYLCASSYEGSETQYFGPGTRLLVL.

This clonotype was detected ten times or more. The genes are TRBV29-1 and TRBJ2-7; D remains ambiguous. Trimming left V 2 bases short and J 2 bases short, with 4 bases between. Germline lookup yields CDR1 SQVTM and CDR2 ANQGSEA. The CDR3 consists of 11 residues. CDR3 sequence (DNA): TGCAGCGTTGAAATAACCTACGAGCAGTACTTC. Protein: CSVEITYEQYF.

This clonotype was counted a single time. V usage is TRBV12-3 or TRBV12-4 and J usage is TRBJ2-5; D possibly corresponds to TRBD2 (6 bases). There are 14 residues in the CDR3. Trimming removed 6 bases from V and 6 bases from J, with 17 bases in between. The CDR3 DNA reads TGTGCCAGCAGCCGCTCGCGGGGTGTAAAGACCCAGTACTTC. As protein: CASSRSRGVKTQYF.

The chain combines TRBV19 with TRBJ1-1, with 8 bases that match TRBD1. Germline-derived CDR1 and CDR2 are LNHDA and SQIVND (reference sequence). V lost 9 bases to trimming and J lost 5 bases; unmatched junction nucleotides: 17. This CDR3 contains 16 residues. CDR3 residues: CASSLTGALQETEAFF. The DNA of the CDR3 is TGTGCCAGCAGCTTGACAGGGGCCCTTCAAGAGACTGAAGCTTTCTTT.

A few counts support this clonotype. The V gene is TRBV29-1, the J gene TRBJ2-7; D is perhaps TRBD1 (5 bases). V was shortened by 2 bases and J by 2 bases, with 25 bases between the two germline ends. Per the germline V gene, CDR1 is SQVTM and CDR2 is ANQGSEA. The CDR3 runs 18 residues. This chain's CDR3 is CSVEIGHRANKFPYEQYF. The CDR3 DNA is TGCAGCGTTGAAATCGGACACAGAGCTAACAAGTTCCCCTACGAGCAGTACTTC.

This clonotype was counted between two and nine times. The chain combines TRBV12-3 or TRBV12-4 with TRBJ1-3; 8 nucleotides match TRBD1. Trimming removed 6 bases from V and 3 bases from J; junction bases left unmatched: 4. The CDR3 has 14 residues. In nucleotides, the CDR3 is TGTGCCAGCAGAACGACAGGGGTTGGAAACACCATATATTTT. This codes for CASRTTGVGNTIYF.

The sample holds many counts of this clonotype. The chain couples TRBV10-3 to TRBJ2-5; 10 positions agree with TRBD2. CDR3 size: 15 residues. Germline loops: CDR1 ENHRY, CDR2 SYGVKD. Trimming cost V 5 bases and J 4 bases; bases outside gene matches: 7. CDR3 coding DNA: TGTGCCATCAGTCCGTCACTAGCGGGACGAGAGACCCAGTACTTC. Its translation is CAISPSLAGRETQYF.

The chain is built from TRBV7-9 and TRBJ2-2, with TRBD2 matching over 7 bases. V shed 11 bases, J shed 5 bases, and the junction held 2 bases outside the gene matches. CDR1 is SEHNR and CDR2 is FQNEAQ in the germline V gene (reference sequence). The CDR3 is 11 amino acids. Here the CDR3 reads CAWGGTGELFF. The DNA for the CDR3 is TGTGCCTGGGGAGGGACCGGGGAGCTGTTTTTT.

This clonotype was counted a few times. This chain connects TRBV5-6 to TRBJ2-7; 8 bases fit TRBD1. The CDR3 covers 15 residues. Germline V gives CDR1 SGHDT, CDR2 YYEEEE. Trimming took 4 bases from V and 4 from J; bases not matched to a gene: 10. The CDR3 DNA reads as TGTGCCAGCAGCGGAGGGACAGGCGTACATTACGAGCAGTACTTC. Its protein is CASSGGTGVHYEQYF.

CDR3 sequence reads: CASRDPSYEQYF. The CDR3, as DNA: TGTGCCAGCAGGGACCCGTCCTACGAGCAGTACTTC. The chain employs TRBV25-1 and TRBJ2-7; D is undetermined. The CDR3 is made up of 12 amino acids. V was trimmed by 6 bases and J by 1 base, leaving 7 bases between them. Per germline, CDR1 MGHDK and CDR2 SYGVNS.

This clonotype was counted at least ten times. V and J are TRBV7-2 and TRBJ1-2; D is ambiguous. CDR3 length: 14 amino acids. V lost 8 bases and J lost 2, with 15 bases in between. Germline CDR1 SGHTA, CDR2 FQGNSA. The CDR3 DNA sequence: TGTGCCAGCGTGGTCTTTGGAGCCAACTATGGCTACACCTTC. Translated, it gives CASVVFGANYGYTF. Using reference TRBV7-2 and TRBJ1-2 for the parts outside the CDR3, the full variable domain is GAGVSQSPSNKVTEKGKDVELRCDPISGHTALYWYRQSLGQGLEFLIYFQGNSAPDKSGLPSDRFSAERTGGSVSTLTIQRTQQEDSAVYLCASVVFGANYGYTFGSGTRLTVV.

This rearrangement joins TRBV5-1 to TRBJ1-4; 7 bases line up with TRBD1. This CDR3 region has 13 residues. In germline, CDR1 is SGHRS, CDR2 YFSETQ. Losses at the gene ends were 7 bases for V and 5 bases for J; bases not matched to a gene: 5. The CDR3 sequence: CASARQGNEKLFF. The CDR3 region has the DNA TGCGCCAGCGCGCGACAGGGAAATGAAAAACTGTTTTTT.

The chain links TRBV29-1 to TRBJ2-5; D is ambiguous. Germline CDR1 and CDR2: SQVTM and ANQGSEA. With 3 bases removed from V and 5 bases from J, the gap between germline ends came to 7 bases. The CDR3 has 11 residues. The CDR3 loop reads CSVEGLETQYF. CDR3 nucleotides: TGCAGCGTTGAGGGCCTGGAGACCCAGTACTTC. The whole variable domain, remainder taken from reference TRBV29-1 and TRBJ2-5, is SAVISQKPSRDICQRGTSLTIQCQVDSQVTMMFWYRQQPGQSLTLIATANQGSEATYESGFVIDKFPISRPNLTFSTLTVSNMSPEDSSIYLCSVEGLETQYFGPGTRLLVL.

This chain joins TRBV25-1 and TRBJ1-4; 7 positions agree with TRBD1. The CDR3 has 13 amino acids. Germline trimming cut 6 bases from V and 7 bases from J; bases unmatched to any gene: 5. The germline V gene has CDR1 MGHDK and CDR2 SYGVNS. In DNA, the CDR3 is TGTGCCAGCAGGGAGGACAGGAGTGAAAAACTGTTTTTT. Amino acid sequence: CASREDRSEKLFF.

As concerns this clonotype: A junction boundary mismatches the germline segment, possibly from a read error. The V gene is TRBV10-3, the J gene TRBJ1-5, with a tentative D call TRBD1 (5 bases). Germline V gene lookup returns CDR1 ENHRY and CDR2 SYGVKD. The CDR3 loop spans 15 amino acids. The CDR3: CASSYKEGPVQPQHF. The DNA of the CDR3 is TGTGCCAGCAGTTACAAAGAGGGGCCGGTTCAGCCCCAGCATTTT.

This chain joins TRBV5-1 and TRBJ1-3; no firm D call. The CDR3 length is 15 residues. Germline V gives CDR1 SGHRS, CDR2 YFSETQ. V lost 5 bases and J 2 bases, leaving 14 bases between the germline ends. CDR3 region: CASSPLSVAGNTIYF. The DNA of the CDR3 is TGCGCCAGCAGTCCGCTGTCCGTTGCTGGAAACACCATATATTTT.

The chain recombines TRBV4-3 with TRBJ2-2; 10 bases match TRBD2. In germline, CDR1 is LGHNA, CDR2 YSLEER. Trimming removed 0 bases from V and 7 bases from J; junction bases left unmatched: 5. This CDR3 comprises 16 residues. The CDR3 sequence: CASSQEAGGGGGELFF. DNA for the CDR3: TGCGCCAGCAGCCAAGAAGCGGGAGGGGGCGGCGGGGAGCTGTTTTTT.

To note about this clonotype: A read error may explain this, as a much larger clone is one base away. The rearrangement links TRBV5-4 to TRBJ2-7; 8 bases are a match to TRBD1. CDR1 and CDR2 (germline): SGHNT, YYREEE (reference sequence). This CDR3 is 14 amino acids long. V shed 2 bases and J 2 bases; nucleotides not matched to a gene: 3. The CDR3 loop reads CASSLQQGAYEQYF. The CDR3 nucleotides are TGTGCCAGCAGCTTACAACAGGGGGCCTACGAGCAGTACTTC.

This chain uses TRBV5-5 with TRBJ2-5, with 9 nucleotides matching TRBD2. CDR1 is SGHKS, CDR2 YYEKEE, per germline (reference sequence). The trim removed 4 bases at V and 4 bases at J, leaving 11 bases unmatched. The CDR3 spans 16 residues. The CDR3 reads CASSIYGAGGPETQYF. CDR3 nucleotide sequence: TGTGCCAGCAGCATTTACGGGGCGGGAGGGCCAGAGACCCAGTACTTC.

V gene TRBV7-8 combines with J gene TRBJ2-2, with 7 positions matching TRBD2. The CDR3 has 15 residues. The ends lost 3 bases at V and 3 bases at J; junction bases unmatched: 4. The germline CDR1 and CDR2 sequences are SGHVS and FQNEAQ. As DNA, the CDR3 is TGTGCCAGCAGCTTGCGAAGCGGGGACACCGGGGAGCTGTTTTTT. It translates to CASSLRSGDTGELFF.

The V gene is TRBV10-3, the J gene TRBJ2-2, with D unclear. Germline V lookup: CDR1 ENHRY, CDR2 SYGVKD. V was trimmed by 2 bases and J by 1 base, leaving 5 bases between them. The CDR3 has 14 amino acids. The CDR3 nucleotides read TGTGCCATCAGTGAGGCTGGGAACACCGGGGAGCTGTTTTTT. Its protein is CAISEAGNTGELFF.

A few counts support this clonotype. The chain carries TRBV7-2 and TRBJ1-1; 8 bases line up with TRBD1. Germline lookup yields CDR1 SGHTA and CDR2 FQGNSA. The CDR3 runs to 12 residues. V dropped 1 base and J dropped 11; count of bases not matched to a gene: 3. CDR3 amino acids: CASSLGGQVAFF. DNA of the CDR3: TGTGCCAGCAGCTTAGGGGGACAGGTTGCTTTCTTT.

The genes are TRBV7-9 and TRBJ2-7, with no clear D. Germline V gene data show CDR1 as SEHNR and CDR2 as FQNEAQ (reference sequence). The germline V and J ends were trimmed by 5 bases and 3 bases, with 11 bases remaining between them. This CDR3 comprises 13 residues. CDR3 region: CASSPANDYEQYF. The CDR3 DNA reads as TGTGCCAGCAGCCCCGCGAACGACTACGAGCAGTACTTC.

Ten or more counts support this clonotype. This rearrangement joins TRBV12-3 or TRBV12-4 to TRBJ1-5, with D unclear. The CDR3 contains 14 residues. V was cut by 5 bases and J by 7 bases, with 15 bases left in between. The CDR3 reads CASSLTVSRQPQHF. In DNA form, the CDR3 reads TGTGCCAGCAGTCTCACAGTGTCGAGGCAGCCCCAGCATTTT.

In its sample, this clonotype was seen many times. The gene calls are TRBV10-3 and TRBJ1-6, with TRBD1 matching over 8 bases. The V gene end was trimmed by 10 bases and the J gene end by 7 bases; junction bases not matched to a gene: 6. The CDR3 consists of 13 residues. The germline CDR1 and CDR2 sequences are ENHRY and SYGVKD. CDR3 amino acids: CATGTGGNSPLHF. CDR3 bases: TGTGCCACGGGGACAGGAGGGAATTCACCCCTCCACTTT.

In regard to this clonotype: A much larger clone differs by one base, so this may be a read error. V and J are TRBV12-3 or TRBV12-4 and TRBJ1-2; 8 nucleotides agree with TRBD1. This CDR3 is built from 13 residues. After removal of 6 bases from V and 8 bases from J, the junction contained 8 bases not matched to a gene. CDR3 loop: CASSSTGAGGYTF. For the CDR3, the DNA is TGTGCCAGCAGCTCGACAGGGGCTGGCGGCTACACCTTC.

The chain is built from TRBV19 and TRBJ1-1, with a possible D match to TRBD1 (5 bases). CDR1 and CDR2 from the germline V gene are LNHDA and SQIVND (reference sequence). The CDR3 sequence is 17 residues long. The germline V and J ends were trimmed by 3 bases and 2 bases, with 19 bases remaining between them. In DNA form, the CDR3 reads TGTGCCAGTAGTATTCCGATGGGTCGGGACTCCAACACTGAAGCTTTCTTT. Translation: CASSIPMGRDSNTEAFF.

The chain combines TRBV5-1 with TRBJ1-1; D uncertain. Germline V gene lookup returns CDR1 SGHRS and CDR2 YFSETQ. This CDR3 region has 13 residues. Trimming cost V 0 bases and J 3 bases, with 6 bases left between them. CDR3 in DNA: TGCGCCAGCAGCTTGGGGGCCGACACTGAAGCTTTCTTT. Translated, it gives CASSLGADTEAFF.

The CDR3, as DNA: TGCAGCGTTGGAGAGGACGGTGCCTACGAGCAGGAAGAGACCCAGTACTTC. Encoded protein: CSVGEDGAYEQEETQYF. The genes are TRBV29-1 and TRBJ2-5; unclear D gene. This CDR3 is built from 17 residues. CDR1 and CDR2 from the germline V gene are SQVTM and ANQGSEA. Trimming left V 4 bases short and J 3 bases short, with 24 bases between.

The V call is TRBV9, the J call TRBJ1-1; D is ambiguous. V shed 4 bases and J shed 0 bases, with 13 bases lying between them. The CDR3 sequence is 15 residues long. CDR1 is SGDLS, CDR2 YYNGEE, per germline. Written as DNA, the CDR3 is TGTGCCAGCAGCCTTAGGCCGGGCATGAACACTGAAGCTTTCTTT. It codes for CASSLRPGMNTEAFF.